This TCR beta chain came from a study of response to subunit inactivated influenza vaccine. Study-wide results and limits: Each seasonal influenza vaccination, the authors suggested, recruits few new T cells.

MiXCR, run by TCRdb on the RT-PCR reads, gives a single entry per CDR3 protein. The sample lists approximately 570,000 distinct CDR3 sequences, about 7.6% seen once, with approximately 13% in the top ten. Germline CDR1 reads DFQATT; CDR2 reads SNEGSKA (reference sequence). There are 16 residues in the CDR3. V lost 3 bases to trimming and J lost 1 base; unmatched junction nucleotides: 8. This clonotype was picked up many times. What it binds is not known. The clonotype comes from a man in his fifties or sixties who received an inactivated influenza vaccine. The genes are TRBV20-1 and TRBJ2-3; TRBD2 agrees at 9 bases. The specimen was PBMCs from blood, collected less than 30 months after vaccination. The CDR3 protein is CSARSLSGGGTDTQYF. CDR3 sequence (DNA): TGCAGTGCTAGGTCACTTAGCGGGGGCGGCACAGATACGCAGTATTTT.